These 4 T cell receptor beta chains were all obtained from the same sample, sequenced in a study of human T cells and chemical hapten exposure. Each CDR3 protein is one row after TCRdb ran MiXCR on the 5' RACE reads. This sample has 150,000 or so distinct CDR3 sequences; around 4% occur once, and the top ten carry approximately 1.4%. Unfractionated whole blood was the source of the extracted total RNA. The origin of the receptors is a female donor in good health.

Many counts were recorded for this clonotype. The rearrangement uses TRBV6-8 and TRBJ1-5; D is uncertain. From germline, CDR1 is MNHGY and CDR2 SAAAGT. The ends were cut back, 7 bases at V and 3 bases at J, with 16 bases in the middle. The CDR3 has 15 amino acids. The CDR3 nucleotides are TGTGCCAGCACCCGCCGACCGAGGCTCAATCAGCCCCAGCATTTT. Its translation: CASTRRPRLNQPQHF.

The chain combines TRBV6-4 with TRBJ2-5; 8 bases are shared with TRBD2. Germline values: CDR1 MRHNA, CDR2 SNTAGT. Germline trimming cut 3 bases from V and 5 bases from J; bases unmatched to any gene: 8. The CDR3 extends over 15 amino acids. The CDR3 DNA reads TGTGCCAGCAGTGAATCGGCCGGGGGGGCCGAGACCCAGTACTTC. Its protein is CASSESAGGAETQYF.

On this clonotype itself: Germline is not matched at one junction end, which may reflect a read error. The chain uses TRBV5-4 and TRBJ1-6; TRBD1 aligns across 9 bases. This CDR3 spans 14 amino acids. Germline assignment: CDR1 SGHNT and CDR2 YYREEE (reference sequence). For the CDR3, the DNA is TGTGACAGCAGCCAGGGACAGGGATACTCACCCCTCCACTTT. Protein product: CDSSQGQGYSPLHF.

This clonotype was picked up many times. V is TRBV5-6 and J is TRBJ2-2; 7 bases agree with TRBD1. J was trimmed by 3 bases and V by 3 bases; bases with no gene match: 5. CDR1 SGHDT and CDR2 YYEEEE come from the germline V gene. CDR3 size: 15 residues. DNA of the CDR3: TGTGCCAGCAGCTCTGCAGGGGGATACACCGGGGAGCTGTTTTTT. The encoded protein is CASSSAGGYTGELFF. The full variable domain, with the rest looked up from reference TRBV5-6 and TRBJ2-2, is DAGVTQSPTHLIKTRGQQVTLRCSPKSGHDTVSWYQQALGQGPQFIFQYYEEEERQRGNFPDRFSGHQFPNYSSELNVNALLLGDSALYLCASSSAGGYTGELFFGEGSRLTVL.